These T cell receptor beta chains were read from a single sample in a study of blood T cell repertoires in COVID-19. Repertoires were generated with immunoSEQ multiplex PCR, while TCRdb's copy carries only in-frame clones and drops some. In the table there are 200,000 to 250,000 clones, approximately 84% of which are singletons. The sequencing input was peripheral blood. All receptors derive from a woman aged 25 to 39 who had recovered from COVID-19. Both conserved end residues are part of each CDR3. Fields, in order: D gene, V gene, clone size, J gene, CDR3 DNA, CDR3 protein. D genes are given only for firm matches. Only some rows state a clone size, as once, few, many or a class for expanded clones.

D gene: .
V gene: TRBV7-9
clone size: .
J gene: TRBJ2-7
CDR3 DNA: TGTGCCAGCAGCCCCACCAGGGACGAGCAGTACTTC
CDR3 protein: CASSPTRDEQYF

D gene: .
V gene: TRBV27
clone size: .
J gene: TRBJ2-7
CDR3 DNA: TGTGCCAGCAGTTTAGGGGCAGGGGACGAGCAGTACTTC
CDR3 protein: CASSLGAGDEQYF

D gene: .
V gene: TRBV7-2
clone size: .
J gene: TRBJ2-7
CDR3 DNA: TGTGCCAGCAGCTTATTAGGCGGAAAGGGGGAGCAGTACTTC
CDR3 protein: CASSLLGGKGEQYF

D gene: TRBD2
V gene: TRBV11-3
clone size: few
J gene: TRBJ2-2
CDR3 DNA: TGTGCCAGCAGCCCAGAGCGGGGGGGCATCTCCGGGGAGCTGTTTTTT
CDR3 protein: CASSPERGGISGELFF

D gene: .
V gene: TRBV10-3
clone size: once
J gene: TRBJ2-7
CDR3 DNA: TGTGCCACCTCCGGGTCCAGGGATAACACCTACGAGCAGTACTTC
CDR3 protein: CATSGSRDNTYEQYF

D gene: .
V gene: TRBV30
clone size: .
J gene: TRBJ1-3
CDR3 DNA: TGTGCCTGGAGTGTATGGGGGCTAGTAACTGGAAACACCATATATTTT
CDR3 protein: CAWSVWGLVTGNTIYF

D gene: TRBD1
V gene: TRBV7-9
clone size: .
J gene: TRBJ1-2
CDR3 DNA: TGTGCCAGCAGCTTCAGGGGGCAAGATGGCTACACCTTC
CDR3 protein: CASSFRGQDGYTF

D gene: .
V gene: TRBV11-2
clone size: .
J gene: TRBJ2-3
CDR3 DNA: TGTGCCAGCACCGTCTTGGGAGGGGGGGCCGCAGATACGCAGTATTTT
CDR3 protein: CASTVLGGGAADTQYF

D gene: .
V gene: TRBV7-9
clone size: .
J gene: TRBJ1-3
CDR3 DNA: TGTGCCAGCAGCCGCCTAGACGGCATCTCTGGAAACACCATATATTTT
CDR3 protein: CASSRLDGISGNTIYF

D gene: TRBD2
V gene: TRBV19
clone size: once
J gene: TRBJ2-7
CDR3 DNA: TGTGCCAGTAGTCCGGAGACTAGCGGGGAACATTACGAGCAGTACTTC
CDR3 protein: CASSPETSGEHYEQYF

D gene: .
V gene: TRBV12-3/TRBV12-4
clone size: .
J gene: TRBJ1-4
CDR3 DNA: TGTGCCAGCAGTCAAAATAATGAAAAACTGTTTTTT
CDR3 protein: CASSQNNEKLFF

D gene: TRBD2
V gene: TRBV15
clone size: .
J gene: TRBJ2-2
CDR3 DNA: TGTGCCGTCCTCGGGGGGGCGGCGACCGGGGAGCTGTTTTTT
CDR3 protein: CAVLGGAATGELFF

D gene: TRBD2
V gene: TRBV4-2
clone size: .
J gene: TRBJ2-3
CDR3 DNA: TGTGCCAGCAGCCCTCGCGGGGGGCTAGCAGTCACAGATACGCAGTATTTT
CDR3 protein: CASSPRGGLAVTDTQYF

D gene: TRBD1
V gene: TRBV7-9
clone size: .
J gene: TRBJ2-3
CDR3 DNA: TGTGCCAGCAGCTCGGCCCCCGGGACAGGGTTTTTGGATACGCAGTATTTT
CDR3 protein: CASSSAPGTGFLDTQYF

D gene: .
V gene: TRBV29-1
clone size: .
J gene: TRBJ1-3
CDR3 DNA: TGCAGCGCGACTGAGCTAAACACCATATATTTT
CDR3 protein: CSATELNTIYF

D gene: .
V gene: TRBV9
clone size: .
J gene: TRBJ2-5
CDR3 DNA: TGTGCCAGCAGCCTCGGAGGCGGGACCCAAGAGACCCAGTACTTC
CDR3 protein: CASSLGGGTQETQYF